The clone carrying this T cell receptor beta chain occurred many times. This sample was included in a study of T cells in Graves' hyperthyroidism and ophthalmopathy. Regions amplified from RNA transcripts were the TCR beta CDR3 regions. First-round RT-PCR with HTBI primers amplified the TCR CDR3 region. MiXCR, applied by TCRdb to the multiplex PCR reads, yields one record per CDR3 protein. The sample has fewer than 550,000 distinct CDR3 sequences, more than 15% seen once. Germline CDR1 reads SQVTM; CDR2 reads ANQGSEA. The ends were cut back, 7 bases at V and 5 bases at J, with 17 bases in the middle. The CDR3 consists of 13 residues.

Sequences were obtained from blood. This receptor was obtained from a woman aged 18-29 years with Graves' hyperthyroidism. This rearrangement joins TRBV29-1 to TRBJ2-5; possibly TRBD2 for D (5 bases). The CDR3 spells CSAPGSSAETQYF. In DNA form, the CDR3 reads TGCAGCGCGCCGGGATCCTCGGCCGAGACCCAGTACTTC.